This TCR beta chain is drawn from a study of T cell responses to AZD1222 COVID-19 vaccine. Looked up from germline, CDR1 is MNHEY and CDR2 is SVGAGI. Trimming shortened V by 3 bases and J by 5 bases, and 11 bases separated the two germline ends. The length of the CDR3 is 14 residues. Assay used: immunoSEQ multiplex PCR; TCRdb lists only in-frame clones, some missing. The sample consists of approximately 140,000 clones, 94% of them appearing once. As for this clone: What it recognizes is unknown.

The study, taken as a whole, reports: Donors in the cohort were predominantly white British and more often female, and clonal diversity was possibly underestimated. Every sample of the repertoires postdated the peak T cell response. Spike-specific TCR breadth and depth were elevated following two AZD1222 doses.

The TCR was taken from an adult in good health. The chain joins TRBV6-5 to TRBJ2-1, with D perhaps given as TRBD1 or TRBD2 (6 bases each). The sequences come from peripheral blood, collected on day 0 of AZD1222 vaccination. For the CDR3, the DNA is TGTGCCAGCAGTTATTTGAGGGGGGACAATGAGCAGTTCTTC. This sequence encodes CASSYLRGDNEQFF.